These 21 T cell receptor beta chains were sequenced from one sample in a study of T-cell memory formation after mild COVID-19. Using its own MiXCR run on the 5' RACE reads, TCRdb lists one record per CDR3 protein. The top ten hold about 20% of the sample, which has 350,000 to 450,000 distinct CDR3 sequences, approximately 15% seen once. The sequenced sample was PBMCs or a T cell subset sorted from them (not recorded which). The receptors shown here come from a man in his late teens or twenties who had mild COVID-19 (a few samples of this study predate the infection). Cell type and time point are not known.

This clonotype appeared many times. V gene TRBV18 combines with J gene TRBJ2-2, with D possibly TRBD1 on 6 matching bases. This CDR3 region has 14 residues. Trimming stripped 5 bases from V and 2 bases from J, with 9 bases between. Per the germline V gene, CDR1 is KGHSH and CDR2 is LQKENI. CDR3 DNA sequence: TGTGCCAGCTCAGCACAGGGAAACACCGGGGAGCTGTTTTTT. Protein product: CASSAQGNTGELFF. Full variable domain (outside the CDR3, taken from reference TRBV18 and TRBJ2-2): NAGVMQNPRHLVRRRGQEARLRCSPMKGHSHVYWYRQLPEEGLKFMVYLQKENIIDESGMPKERFSAEFPKEGPSILRIQQVVRGDSAAYFCASSAQGNTGELFFGEGSRLTVL.

The V and J genes are TRBV5-1 and TRBJ2-5; D unclear. V lost 4 bases and J lost 7, with 17 bases in between. This CDR3 comprises 14 residues. The germline gives CDR1 SGHRS, CDR2 YFSETQ. The DNA of the CDR3 is TGCGCCAGCAGCACAACTGTGGCGGCAGGGACCCAGTACTTC. It yields the protein CASSTTVAAGTQYF.

In its sample, this clonotype was seen a few times. This rearrangement joins TRBV6-5 to TRBJ2-1; 8 positions match TRBD1. J gave up 8 bases and V 7 bases, and 13 bases lay outside the gene matches. There are 15 residues in the CDR3. CDR1 is MNHEY, CDR2 SVGAGI, per germline. The CDR3 sequence: CASKRAGQGADEQFF. As DNA, the CDR3 is TGTGCCAGCAAACGGGCTGGGCAGGGGGCGGATGAGCAGTTCTTC.

Remarks on this clonotype: The junction and the germline gene differ at one end; a read error may be behind it. The chain carries TRBV27 and TRBJ1-5; D is undetermined. Germline V gene sequence: CDR1 MNHEY, CDR2 SMNVEV (reference sequence). The CDR3 totals 14 residues. CDR3 loop: CASSQNPHNKPQHF. The CDR3 DNA is TGTGCCAGCAGTCAGAACCCACACAATAAGCCCCAGCATTTT.

This clonotype showed up just a few times. The chain joins TRBV7-2 to TRBJ2-2; perhaps TRBD2 as D (7 bases). V was cut by 4 bases and J by 1 base, with 22 bases left in between. Germline V gene lookup returns CDR1 SGHTA and CDR2 FQGNSA. The CDR3 has 19 residues. DNA of the CDR3: TGTGCCAGCAGCTGGGCGTCAACGCGGGGGCGAAGGAACACCGGGGAGCTGTTTTTT. It translates to CASSWASTRGRRNTGELFF.

This rearrangement joins TRBV29-1 to TRBJ2-1; possibly TRBD1 or TRBD2 for D (6 bases each). CDR1 and CDR2 from the germline V gene are SQVTM and ANQGSEA. Trimming cost V 3 bases and J 4 bases, with 13 bases left between them. The CDR3 runs to 14 residues. In nucleotides, the CDR3 is TGCAGCGTTGAGTGGGGGGCGGGTTACAATGAGCAGTTCTTC. Protein product: CSVEWGAGYNEQFF.

Ten or more counts support this clonotype. The rearrangement joins TRBV5-1 to TRBJ1-6; D gene ambiguous. Germline V gives CDR1 SGHRS, CDR2 YFSETQ. The CDR3 covers 14 residues. The germline V and J ends were trimmed by 1 base and 8 bases, with 10 bases remaining between them. In DNA form, the CDR3 reads TGCGCCAGCAGCTTGTCGGGGTCCGATTCACCCCTCCACTTT. Its translation: CASSLSGSDSPLHF.

This clonotype was detected a few times. The gene calls are TRBV5-1 and TRBJ2-3; D is unclear. V was clipped by 10 bases and J by 5 bases, with 8 bases between them. The CDR3 has 10 residues. The germline V gene has CDR1 SGHRS and CDR2 YFSETQ. The CDR3 sequence: CAVYEDTQYF. CDR3 in DNA: TGCGCCGTTTACGAAGATACGCAGTATTTT.

This clonotype was counted between two and nine times. V is TRBV9 and J is TRBJ2-2, with D possibly being TRBD1 or TRBD2 (5 bases each). Per the germline V gene, CDR1 is SGDLS and CDR2 is YYNGEE. Deletions cut 3 bases from V and 2 bases from J, with 14 bases between. The CDR3 runs 16 residues. CDR3 in DNA: TGTGCCAGCAGCGCCCGAGGGGCGGGTAACACCGGGGAGCTGTTTTTT. Amino acids: CASSARGAGNTGELFF.

This clonotype was detected ten times or more. This sequence joins TRBV5-1 and TRBJ1-5; 9 bases map to TRBD1. J was trimmed by 7 bases and V by 2 bases; bases with no gene match: 4. The CDR3 runs 14 residues. The germline gives CDR1 SGHRS, CDR2 YFSETQ. This CDR3 is CASSLTGGGQPQHF. In DNA form, the CDR3 reads TGCGCCAGCAGCTTAACAGGGGGCGGACAGCCCCAGCATTTT. The full variable domain, completed using reference TRBV5-1 and TRBJ1-5, is KAGVTQTPRYLIKTRGQQVTLSCSPISGHRSVSWYQQTPGQGLQFLFEYFSETQRNKGNFPGRFSGRQFSNSRSEMNVSTLELGDSALYLCASSLTGGGQPQHFGDGTRLSIL.

The chain links TRBV11-2 to TRBJ2-3, with D perhaps being TRBD1 or TRBD2 (5 bases each). This CDR3 comprises 18 residues. Trimming removed 3 bases from V and 7 bases from J, with 26 bases in between. Germline V gene sequence: CDR1 SGHAT, CDR2 FQNNGV. CDR3 nucleotides: TGTGCCAGCAGCTTCACAAACGGACAACAATACGGGGAAAATACGCAGTATTTT. The encoded protein is CASSFTNGQQYGENTQYF.

This clonotype was recorded at least ten times. This chain links TRBV12-3 or TRBV12-4 with TRBJ1-1; D is perhaps TRBD1 (6 bases). The length of the CDR3 is 15 residues. V was pared by 4 bases and J by 0 bases, with 12 bases between. The DNA for the CDR3 is TGTGCCAGCAGTTCACACAGGGCAGTGAACACTGAAGCTTTCTTT. Translated: CASSSHRAVNTEAFF.

This clonotype was picked up a small number of times. This chain connects TRBV13 to TRBJ2-5, with D hard to call. The CDR3 contains 15 residues. The germline gives CDR1 PRHDT, CDR2 FYEKMQ (reference sequence). The V end lost 5 bases, the J end lost 4 bases, and 17 bases lay between the germline ends. CDR3 in DNA: TGTGCCAGCAGCCCCCGGATCTCAGACGGAGAGACCCAGTACTTC. Protein product: CASSPRISDGETQYF.

V is TRBV2 and J is TRBJ1-5; D ambiguous. The CDR3 is made up of 14 amino acids. V dropped 7 bases and J dropped 9 bases, with 19 bases sitting between them. In germline, CDR1 is SNHLY, CDR2 FYNNEI. Written as DNA, the CDR3 is TGTGCCAGCACCCTGACGGGAGAGGGATCGCCCCAGCATTTT. The encoded protein is CASTLTGEGSPQHF.

A few counts support this clonotype. CDR3 sequence: CASSVGLSSGANVLTF. CDR3 in DNA: TGTGCCAGCAGCGTAGGGTTGTCCTCTGGGGCCAACGTCCTGACTTTC. The rearrangement links TRBV9 to TRBJ2-6; no firm D call. The CDR3 has 16 residues. The ends were cut back, 0 bases at V and 0 bases at J, with 7 bases in the middle. Germline CDR1 SGDLS, CDR2 YYNGEE.

This clonotype was seen only a few times. V gene TRBV6-1 combines with J gene TRBJ2-5; 8 nucleotides agree with TRBD1. Germline values: CDR1 MNHNS, CDR2 SASEGT. J was trimmed by 4 bases and V by 5 bases; bases with no gene match: 6. This CDR3 has 14 amino acids. CDR3 coding DNA: TGTGCCAGCAGTACTCGACAGGGGCGAGAGACCCAGTACTTC. This encodes CASSTRQGRETQYF.

This clonotype came up a few times. The chain has TRBV7-2 and TRBJ2-7, with D possibly called TRBD1 or TRBD2 (5 bases each). The length of the CDR3 is 12 residues. Trimming removed 0 bases at V and 9 bases at J, with 9 bases between. Germline V lookup: CDR1 SGHTA, CDR2 FQGNSA. CDR3 DNA sequence: TGTGCCAGCAGCTTAGCGGGACCACGGCAGTACTTC. Protein: CASSLAGPRQYF.

This clonotype was seen repeatedly, ten times or more. The V call is TRBV6-6, the J call TRBJ2-7; possible D gene TRBD2, 5 bases. This CDR3 is built from 12 residues. Germline V lookup: CDR1 MNHNY, CDR2 SVGAGI (reference sequence). V was clipped by 10 bases and J by 3 bases, with 13 bases between them. CDR3 nucleotide sequence: TGTGCCACCTTCGCGGGCCTCTACGAGCAGTACTTC. This translates into CATFAGLYEQYF.

The chain employs TRBV4-3 and TRBJ1-2; D not resolved. There are 15 residues in the CDR3. V lost 0 bases and J lost 6, with 14 bases in between. The germline V gene encodes CDR1 LGHNA and CDR2 YSLEER. The CDR3 DNA is TGCGCCAGCAGCCAAGATTCTGCGGGGAACAATGGCTACACCTTC. The encoded protein is CASSQDSAGNNGYTF.

The J gene is TRBJ1-1, the V gene TRBV18, with D possibly TRBD1 on 6 matching bases. The CDR3 loop spans 13 amino acids. Per the germline V gene, CDR1 is KGHSH and CDR2 is LQKENI. The V gene lost 6 bases and the J gene lost 6 bases, with 14 bases spanning the gap. The CDR3, as DNA: TGTGCCAGCTCTCCCGTGGGGGGGCCTGAAGCTTTCTTT. It translates to CASSPVGGPEAFF. The variable domain in full, completed from reference TRBV18 and TRBJ1-1, reads NAGVMQNPRHLVRRRGQEARLRCSPMKGHSHVYWYRQLPEEGLKFMVYLQKENIIDESGMPKERFSAEFPKEGPSILRIQQVVRGDSAAYFCASSPVGGPEAFFGQGTRLTVV.

The V call is TRBV5-4, the J call TRBJ1-5; possibly TRBD1 for D (5 bases). The CDR3 covers 14 residues. Germline V CDR1 and CDR2: SGHNT, YYREEE (reference sequence). Trimming shortened V by 2 bases and J by 5 bases, and 11 bases separated the two germline ends. The CDR3 DNA reads TGTGCCAGCAGCTTAGCAGGGTTGGATCAGCCCCAGCATTTT. Protein: CASSLAGLDQPQHF.